This record looks at one TCR beta chain sequence and its context. Its antigen remains unknown. Naive CD8 isolation took CD45RO-negative cells positively selected for CCR7 and excluded terminally differentiated effector memory CD45RA+ cells. The data originate from a study of shared clonotypes between healthy human individuals. The study's findings and limits: The authors sampled blood alone, and tissue repertoires likely differ.

An even split of each subset's genomic DNA across several immunoSEQ plates was performed. The protocol was immunoSEQ multiplex PCR, while the TCRdb copy is restricted to in-frame clones and leaves out a portion. The sample has roughly 2,000,000 clones; 93% are singletons. The sample comprised naive CD8+ T cells from PBMCs. The receptor was derived from a man aged 18 to 30 in good health. Some clones in this sample may be carry-over from other donors' samples.

The CDR3 spells CATSGSYRGLNQPQHF. CDR3 bases: TGTGCCACCAGCGGATCCTACAGGGGGTTGAATCAGCCCCAGCATTTT. This chain connects TRBV15 to TRBJ1-5, with 8 bases aligning to TRBD1. Per the germline V gene, CDR1 is LNHNV and CDR2 is YYDKDF (reference sequence). V gave up 5 bases and J gave up 4 bases; unmatched junction bases: 10. This CDR3 spans 16 amino acids.